This TCR beta chain was found in a study of CD8+CD57+ T cells in acquired aplastic anemia. Study-wide results and limits: Patients and controls were found to share twenty-nine CD8+ CDR3 sequences.

According to the study, genomic DNA was the template for TCR beta VDJ and CDR3 profiling. TCRdb re-called the reads with MiXCR, one entry per CDR3 protein. The sample contains some 200,000 distinct CDR3 sequences, 61% of which appear only once. This clonotype was seen once. Its antigen is unknown. This CDR3 region has 14 residues. CDR1 SGHTS and CDR2 YDEGEE come from the germline V gene. V lost 5 bases, J lost 5 bases, and 16 bases lay in between. The sequenced sample consisted of sorted CD4+, CD8+, or CD8+CD57+ T cells (not recorded which) from PBMCs. The receptor was isolated from a human donor in good health. This chain joins TRBV5-8 and TRBJ1-1, with D tentatively TRBD1 (6 bases). The CDR3 nucleotides are TGTGCCAGCAGGCTAACAGGGTTTGGAACTGAAGCTTTCTTT. Its translation is CASRLTGFGTEAFF. Full variable domain (remainder filled in from reference TRBV5-8 and TRBJ1-1): EAGVTQSPTHLIKTRGQQATLRCSPISGHTSVYWYQQALGLGLQFLLWYDEGEERNRGNFPPRFSGRQFPNYSSELNVNALELEDSALYLCASRLTGFGTEAFFGQGTRLTVV.